A selection of T cell receptor beta chains follows, all from one sample in a study of blood T cell repertoires in COVID-19. Data came from immunoSEQ multiplex PCR; TCRdb stores just in-frame clones and leaves some out. The sample holds under 150,000 clones; roughly 90% are singletons and the top ten take 2.3%. The source material was PBMCs or T cells enriched from blood (not recorded which). All receptors derive from a woman aged 50 to 65 who had recovered from COVID-19. Both conserved end residues are part of each CDR3. Each record gives: V gene, clone size, J gene, CDR3 protein. Size tells how often a clone was seen (once, few, many) or the class of an expanded clone, and some rows leave it out.

v_call: TRBV6-5; clone_size: .; j_call: TRBJ2-4; cdr3_aa: CASGDRTLAKNIQYF
v_call: TRBV6-2/TRBV6-3; clone_size: .; j_call: TRBJ2-5; cdr3_aa: CASSYWGQGETQYF
v_call: TRBV5-1; clone_size: .; j_call: TRBJ2-7; cdr3_aa: CASSLGRGGDSSYEQYF
v_call: TRBV7-2; clone_size: .; j_call: TRBJ2-2; cdr3_aa: CASSLWGGAGGELFF
v_call: TRBV5-4; clone_size: .; j_call: TRBJ2-3; cdr3_aa: CASSLALRTDTQYF
v_call: TRBV5-1; clone_size: .; j_call: TRBJ2-2; cdr3_aa: CASSLRLLAGGTNTGELFF
v_call: TRBV6-5; clone_size: .; j_call: TRBJ1-4; cdr3_aa: CASRDRASNEKLFF
v_call: TRBV10-3; clone_size: .; j_call: TRBJ2-3; cdr3_aa: CAIRIQGAAKDTQYF
v_call: TRBV5-5; clone_size: .; j_call: TRBJ1-5; cdr3_aa: CASSSQGGPQANQPQHF
v_call: TRBV5-1; clone_size: .; j_call: TRBJ2-6; cdr3_aa: CASSMRQGFGANVLTF
v_call: TRBV10-2; clone_size: .; j_call: TRBJ1-1; cdr3_aa: CASSVDRRTEAFF
v_call: TRBV5-1; clone_size: .; j_call: TRBJ1-6; cdr3_aa: CASSSGQNNSPLHF
v_call: TRBV11-2; clone_size: .; j_call: TRBJ2-7; cdr3_aa: CASRALRVGGRYEQYF
v_call: TRBV2; clone_size: .; j_call: TRBJ1-1; cdr3_aa: CASSDYREMNTEAFF
v_call: TRBV29-1; clone_size: .; j_call: TRBJ1-1; cdr3_aa: CSVEGYAEAFF
v_call: TRBV30; clone_size: .; j_call: TRBJ1-4; cdr3_aa: CAWSVPAGRGEKLFF
v_call: TRBV6-1; clone_size: .; j_call: TRBJ1-4; cdr3_aa: CASSEALSGRTNEKLFF
v_call: TRBV27; clone_size: few; j_call: TRBJ1-5; cdr3_aa: CASKVGGGGQPQHF
v_call: TRBV5-1; clone_size: .; j_call: TRBJ2-7; cdr3_aa: CASSTGTGGYEQYF
v_call: TRBV30; clone_size: .; j_call: TRBJ1-2; cdr3_aa: CAWNRGNTYGYTF
v_call: TRBV27; clone_size: .; j_call: TRBJ1-2; cdr3_aa: CASSLKGVYGYTF
v_call: TRBV10-3; clone_size: .; j_call: TRBJ2-1; cdr3_aa: CAISESGGQVSYNEQFF
v_call: TRBV7-9; clone_size: .; j_call: TRBJ1-1; cdr3_aa: CASSYGGNTEAFF
v_call: TRBV6-6; clone_size: .; j_call: TRBJ2-7; cdr3_aa: CASSYPTQPYEQYF
v_call: TRBV1; clone_size: .; j_call: TRBJ2-5; cdr3_aa: CTSSQDLGGQYQETQYF
v_call: TRBV16; clone_size: many; j_call: TRBJ1-2; cdr3_aa: CASSQSTRNNYGYTF
v_call: TRBV6-5; clone_size: .; j_call: TRBJ1-5; cdr3_aa: CASNTVVGNQPQHF
v_call: TRBV12-3/TRBV12-4; clone_size: .; j_call: TRBJ2-7; cdr3_aa: CASSSRQGKQYF
v_call: TRBV28; clone_size: .; j_call: TRBJ1-1; cdr3_aa: CASSLGLGGENTEAFF
v_call: TRBV11-3; clone_size: .; j_call: TRBJ2-1; cdr3_aa: CASSLDSSLAGDNEQFF
v_call: TRBV10-3; clone_size: .; j_call: TRBJ2-6; cdr3_aa: CAISEGTGAGANVLTF
v_call: TRBV2; clone_size: once; j_call: TRBJ1-6; cdr3_aa: CASGRVQGALSPLHF
v_call: TRBV4-1; clone_size: .; j_call: TRBJ1-1; cdr3_aa: CASSHPRTGNTEAFF
v_call: TRBV30; clone_size: .; j_call: TRBJ1-1; cdr3_aa: CAGPGPTEAFF
v_call: TRBV18; clone_size: once; j_call: TRBJ1-3; cdr3_aa: CASSRAAESSGNTIYF
v_call: TRBV9; clone_size: many; j_call: TRBJ1-6; cdr3_aa: CASSPPGGYSPLHF
v_call: TRBV11-2; clone_size: .; j_call: TRBJ2-3; cdr3_aa: CASSLLGTSGVTDTQYF
v_call: TRBV12-3/TRBV12-4; clone_size: .; j_call: TRBJ2-7; cdr3_aa: CASSAPGLDEQYF
v_call: TRBV7-2; clone_size: .; j_call: TRBJ2-7; cdr3_aa: CASSSWDSSYEQYF
v_call: TRBV14; clone_size: once; j_call: TRBJ2-7; cdr3_aa: CASSERDRGSYEQYF
v_call: TRBV10-3; clone_size: .; j_call: TRBJ2-1; cdr3_aa: CAISEFSGDYNEQFF
v_call: TRBV4-3; clone_size: .; j_call: TRBJ1-5; cdr3_aa: CASSQDMGQPPQPQHF
v_call: TRBV10-3; clone_size: .; j_call: TRBJ2-1; cdr3_aa: CAISAPDGGWGGLNEQFF
v_call: TRBV6-7; clone_size: .; j_call: TRBJ1-1; cdr3_aa: CASSYSSTGPGDTEAFF
v_call: TRBV5-8; clone_size: .; j_call: TRBJ2-7; cdr3_aa: CASSSGTGEDYEQYF
v_call: TRBV6-5; clone_size: .; j_call: TRBJ1-4; cdr3_aa: CASSQGGGNEKLFF
v_call: TRBV29-1; clone_size: many; j_call: TRBJ1-4; cdr3_aa: CSVGTGLTNEKLFF
v_call: TRBV9; clone_size: .; j_call: TRBJ2-2; cdr3_aa: CASSVGDSGELFF
v_call: TRBV18; clone_size: once; j_call: TRBJ2-7; cdr3_aa: CASSPLRDSYYEQYF
v_call: TRBV5-1; clone_size: .; j_call: TRBJ2-1; cdr3_aa: CASSLGSSGWRDEQFF
v_call: TRBV7-9; clone_size: .; j_call: TRBJ1-5; cdr3_aa: CASSPGLGWPQHF
v_call: TRBV11-2; clone_size: .; j_call: TRBJ2-1; cdr3_aa: CASSSRAGGTAGEQFF
v_call: TRBV27; clone_size: .; j_call: TRBJ1-2; cdr3_aa: CASSLQGQGTGYTF